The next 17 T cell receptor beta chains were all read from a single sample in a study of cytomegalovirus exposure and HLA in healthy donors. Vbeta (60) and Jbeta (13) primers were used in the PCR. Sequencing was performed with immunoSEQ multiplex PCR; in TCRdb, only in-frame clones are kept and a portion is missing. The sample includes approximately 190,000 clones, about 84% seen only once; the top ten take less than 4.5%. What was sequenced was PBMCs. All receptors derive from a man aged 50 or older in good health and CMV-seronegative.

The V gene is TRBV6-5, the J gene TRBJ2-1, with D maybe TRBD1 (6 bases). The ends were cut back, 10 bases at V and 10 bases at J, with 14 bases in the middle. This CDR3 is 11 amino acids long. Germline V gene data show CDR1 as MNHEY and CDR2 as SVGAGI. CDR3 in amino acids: CAIGGGGEQFF. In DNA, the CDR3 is TGTGCCATCGGTGGGGGCGGGGAGCAGTTCTTC.

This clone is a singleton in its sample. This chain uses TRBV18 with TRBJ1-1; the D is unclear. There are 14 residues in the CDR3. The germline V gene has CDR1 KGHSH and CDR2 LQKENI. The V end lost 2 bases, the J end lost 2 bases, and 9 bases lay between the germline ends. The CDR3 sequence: CASSPGLINTEAFF. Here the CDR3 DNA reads TGTGCCAGCTCACCAGGACTTATAAACACTGAAGCTTTCTTT. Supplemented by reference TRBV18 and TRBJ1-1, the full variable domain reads NAGVMQNPRHLVRRRGQEARLRCSPMKGHSHVYWYRQLPEEGLKFMVYLQKENIIDESGMPKERFSAEFPKEGPSILRIQQVVRGDSAAYFCASSPGLINTEAFFGQGTRLTVV.

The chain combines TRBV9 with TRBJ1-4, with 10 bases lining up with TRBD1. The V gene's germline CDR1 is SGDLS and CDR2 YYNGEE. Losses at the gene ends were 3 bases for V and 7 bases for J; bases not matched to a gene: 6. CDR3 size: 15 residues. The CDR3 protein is CASSARGQGGEKLFF. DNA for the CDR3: TGTGCCAGCAGCGCGAGAGGACAGGGGGGTGAAAAACTGTTTTTT.

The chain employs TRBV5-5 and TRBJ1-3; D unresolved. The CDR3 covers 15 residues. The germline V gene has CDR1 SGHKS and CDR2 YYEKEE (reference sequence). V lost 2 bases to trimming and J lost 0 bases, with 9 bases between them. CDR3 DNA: TGTGCCAGCAGCTTAATACTGTTCTCTGGAAACACCATATATTTT. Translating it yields CASSLILFSGNTIYF.

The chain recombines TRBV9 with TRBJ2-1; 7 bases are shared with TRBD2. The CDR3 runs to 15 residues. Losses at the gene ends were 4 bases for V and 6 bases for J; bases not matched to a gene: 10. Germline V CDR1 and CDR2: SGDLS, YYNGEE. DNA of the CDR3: TGTGCCAGCAGCTCCACCCCGCGGGAGTCCAATGAGCAGTTCTTC. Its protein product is CASSSTPRESNEQFF.

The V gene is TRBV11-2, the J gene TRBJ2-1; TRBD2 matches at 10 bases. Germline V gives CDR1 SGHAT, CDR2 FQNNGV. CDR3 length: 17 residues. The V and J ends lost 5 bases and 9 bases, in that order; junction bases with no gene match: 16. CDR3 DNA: TGTGCCAGCAGCCGAGGCGGCGGAGCGGGGGGGTACGGTGAGCAGTTCTTC. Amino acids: CASSRGGGAGGYGEQFF.

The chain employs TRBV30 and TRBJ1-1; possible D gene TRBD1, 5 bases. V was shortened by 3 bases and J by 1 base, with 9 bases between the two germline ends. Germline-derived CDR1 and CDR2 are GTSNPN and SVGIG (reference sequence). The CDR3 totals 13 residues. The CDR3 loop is CAWRVGANTEAFF. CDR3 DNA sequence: TGTGCCTGGAGGGTAGGGGCGAACACTGAAGCTTTCTTT.

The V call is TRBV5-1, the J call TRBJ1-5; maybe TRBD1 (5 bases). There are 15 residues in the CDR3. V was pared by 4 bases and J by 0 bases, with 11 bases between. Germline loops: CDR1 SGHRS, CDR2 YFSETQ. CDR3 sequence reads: CASSPGPDSNQPQHF. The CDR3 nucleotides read TGCGCCAGCAGCCCAGGGCCGGATAGCAATCAGCCCCAGCATTTT.

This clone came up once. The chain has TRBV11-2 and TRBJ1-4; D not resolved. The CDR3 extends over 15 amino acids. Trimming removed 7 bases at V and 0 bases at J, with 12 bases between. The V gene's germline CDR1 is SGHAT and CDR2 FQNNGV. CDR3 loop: CASTLRGTTNEKLFF. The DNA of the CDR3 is TGTGCCAGCACCCTCCGGGGAACAACTAATGAAAAACTGTTTTTT.

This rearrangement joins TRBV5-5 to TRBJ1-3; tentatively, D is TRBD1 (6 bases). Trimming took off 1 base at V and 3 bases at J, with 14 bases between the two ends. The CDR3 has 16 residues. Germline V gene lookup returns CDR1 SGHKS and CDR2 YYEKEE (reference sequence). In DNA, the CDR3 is TGTGCCAGCAGCTTGCCGGGGGGCGGTGGTGGAAACACCATATATTTT. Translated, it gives CASSLPGGGGGNTIYF.

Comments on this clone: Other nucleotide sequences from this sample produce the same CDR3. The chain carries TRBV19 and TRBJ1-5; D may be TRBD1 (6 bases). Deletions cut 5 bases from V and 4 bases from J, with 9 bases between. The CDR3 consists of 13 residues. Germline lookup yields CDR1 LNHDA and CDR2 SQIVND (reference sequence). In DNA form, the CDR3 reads TGTGCCAGTAGTTTACAGGGAAATCAGCCCCAGCATTTT. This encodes CASSLQGNQPQHF. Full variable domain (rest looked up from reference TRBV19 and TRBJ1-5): DGGITQSPKYLFRKEGQNVTLSCEQNLNHDAMYWYRQDPGQGLRLIYYSQIVNDFQKGDIAEGYSVSREKKESFPLTVTSAQKNPTAFYLCASSLQGNQPQHFGDGTRLSIL.

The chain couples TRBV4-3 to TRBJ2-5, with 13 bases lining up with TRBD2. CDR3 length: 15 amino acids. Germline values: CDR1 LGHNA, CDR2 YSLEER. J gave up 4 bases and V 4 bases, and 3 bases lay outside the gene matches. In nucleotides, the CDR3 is TGCGCCAGCAGCCCGGGACTAGCGGGGACAGAGACCCAGTACTTC. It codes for CASSPGLAGTETQYF.

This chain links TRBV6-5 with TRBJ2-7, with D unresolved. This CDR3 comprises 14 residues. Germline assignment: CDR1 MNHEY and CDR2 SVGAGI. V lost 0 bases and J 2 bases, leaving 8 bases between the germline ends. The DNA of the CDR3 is TGTGCCAGCAGTTACTCGGGCCATGCCTACGAGCAGTACTTC. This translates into CASSYSGHAYEQYF.

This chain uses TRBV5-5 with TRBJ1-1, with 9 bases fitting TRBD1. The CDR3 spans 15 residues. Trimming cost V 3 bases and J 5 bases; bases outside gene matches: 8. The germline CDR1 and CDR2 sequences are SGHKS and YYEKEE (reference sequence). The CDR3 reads CASSSVTGGGTEAFF. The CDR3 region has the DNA TGTGCCAGCAGCTCAGTCACAGGGGGCGGGACTGAAGCTTTCTTT.

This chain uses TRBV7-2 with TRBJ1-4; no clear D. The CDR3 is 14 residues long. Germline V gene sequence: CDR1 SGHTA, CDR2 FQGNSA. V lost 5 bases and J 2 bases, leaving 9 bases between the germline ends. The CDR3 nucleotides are TGTGCCAGCAGCCCCTTGGAGACTAATGAAAAACTGTTTTTT. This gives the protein CASSPLETNEKLFF.

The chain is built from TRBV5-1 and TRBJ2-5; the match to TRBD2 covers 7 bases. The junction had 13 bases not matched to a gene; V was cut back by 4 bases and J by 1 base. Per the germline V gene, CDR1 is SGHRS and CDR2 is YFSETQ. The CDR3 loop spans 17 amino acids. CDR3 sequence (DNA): TGCGCCAGCAGCCCTGGACTAGTTTTAAGGTCCCAAGAGACCCAGTACTTC. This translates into CASSPGLVLRSQETQYF. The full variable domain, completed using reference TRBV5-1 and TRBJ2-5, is KAGVTQTPRYLIKTRGQQVTLSCSPISGHRSVSWYQQTPGQGLQFLFEYFSETQRNKGNFPGRFSGRQFSNSRSEMNVSTLELGDSALYLCASSPGLVLRSQETQYFGPGTRLLVL.

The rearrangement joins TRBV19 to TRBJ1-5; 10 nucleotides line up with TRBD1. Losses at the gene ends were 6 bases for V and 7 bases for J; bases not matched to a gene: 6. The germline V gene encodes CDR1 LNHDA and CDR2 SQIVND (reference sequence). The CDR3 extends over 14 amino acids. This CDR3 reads CASRETGGGQPQHF. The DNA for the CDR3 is TGTGCCAGTAGGGAGACAGGGGGCGGACAGCCCCAGCATTTT.